The present TCR beta chain was sequenced within a study of beta chain features in type 1 diabetes. Notes on the study in general: Researchers report that Type 1 diabetes patients had moderately but significantly shorter TCRB CDR3s across all four CD4+ subsets.

In regard to this clone: Antigen: not known.

What was sequenced were expressed TCRB transcripts, since all of the isolated RNA had been reverse transcribed. Clones were sequenced by immunoSEQ multiplex PCR, and TCRdb holds only the in-frame ones, with some missing. Of approximately 360,000 clones in the sample, around 12% are singletons; the top ten hold around 0.0099%. The sequenced sample was naive CD4+ T cells from blood. This receptor was identified in a woman aged 18-29 years with type 1 diabetes.

CDR3 nucleotides: TGCGCCAGCACACCAGCAGGGACAGGGAACCATGAGCAGTTCTTC. It translates to CASTPAGTGNHEQFF. V gene TRBV5-1 combines with J gene TRBJ2-1; 9 positions match TRBD1. The CDR3 runs 15 residues. V lost 6 bases and J lost 8; bases outside the gene matches: 12. Germline-derived CDR1 and CDR2 are SGHRS and YFSETQ.